Shown below are 17 T cell receptor beta chains from a single sample sequenced in a study of cytomegalovirus exposure and HLA in healthy donors. The PCR employed 60 Vbeta primers together with 13 Jbeta primers. Generated by immunoSEQ multiplex PCR, the TCRdb table keeps only in-frame clones and is missing some. The sample lists some 200,000 clones, 65% to 85% occurring once. Sequencing was done on a sample of PBMCs. The source of these receptors is a woman aged 25 to 39 in good health and CMV-seronegative.

The CDR3: CATAAGGANYGYTF. The CDR3 DNA reads as TGTGCCACTGCCGCAGGGGGAGCTAACTATGGCTACACCTTC. The V gene is TRBV15, the J gene TRBJ1-2, with TRBD1 identical over 7 bases. The J segment lost 0 bases and the V segment lost 9 bases, leaving 7 bases of the junction unmatched. CDR1 is LNHNV, CDR2 YYDKDF, per germline (reference sequence). The CDR3 spans 14 residues.

This clone is a singleton in its sample. V and J are TRBV11-1 and TRBJ2-1, with 9 bases that match TRBD2. Germline CDR1 and CDR2: SGHAT and FQDESV (reference sequence). The CDR3 has 14 residues. V trimming: 8 bases; J trimming: 3 bases; junction bases outside the gene matches: 5. The CDR3 region is CASGAGGFYNEQFF. The CDR3 DNA reads TGTGCCAGCGGAGCGGGGGGCTTCTACAATGAGCAGTTCTTC.

The V call is TRBV29-1, the J call TRBJ2-5; unclear D gene. V lost 7 bases, J lost 1 base, and 13 bases lay in between. Germline values: CDR1 SQVTM, CDR2 ANQGSEA. This CDR3 region has 13 residues. The CDR3 sequence is CSALTHSQETQYF. The CDR3 DNA reads as TGCAGCGCCTTAACCCATAGCCAAGAGACCCAGTACTTC.

The chain couples TRBV19 to TRBJ2-7; possibly TRBD2 for D (5 bases). V was pared by 3 bases and J by 2 bases, with 14 bases between. This CDR3 has 15 residues. Looked up from germline, CDR1 is LNHDA and CDR2 is SQIVND (reference sequence). The CDR3 here is CASSIGSFPTYEQYF. As DNA, the CDR3 is TGTGCCAGTAGTATTGGGAGTTTTCCGACCTACGAGCAGTACTTC.

The chain is built from TRBV7-9 and TRBJ1-1, with 7 positions matching TRBD1. Germline assignment: CDR1 SEHNR and CDR2 FQNEAQ (reference sequence). The ends lost 5 bases at V and 3 bases at J; junction bases unmatched: 15. The CDR3 extends over 17 amino acids. CDR3 coding DNA: TGTGCCAGCAGCGCCCAGACAGGGCGCCACGGTTACACTGAAGCTTTCTTT. Encoded protein: CASSAQTGRHGYTEAFF.

V gene TRBV13 combines with J gene TRBJ2-1, with 9 bases aligning to TRBD2. CDR1 and CDR2 from the germline V gene are PRHDT and FYEKMQ (reference sequence). The CDR3 is 15 residues long. J gave up 5 bases and V 5 bases, and 7 bases lay outside the gene matches. In DNA, the CDR3 is TGTGCCAGCAGCCCGGGGACTAGCAGCCACAATGAGCAGTTCTTC. This sequence encodes CASSPGTSSHNEQFF.

As DNA, the CDR3 is TGCGCCAGCAGCTTGGGGATATCGAGCCTAGGACAAGCCCACGAGCAGTACTTC. Its protein is CASSLGISSLGQAHEQYF. The genes are TRBV5-1 and TRBJ2-7; D might be TRBD1 (5 bases). V shed 0 bases and J shed 5 bases, with 24 bases lying between them. Germline CDR1 is SGHRS and CDR2 is YFSETQ. There are 18 residues in the CDR3.

This chain uses TRBV5-1 with TRBJ2-3, with 7 bases identical to TRBD1. Unmatched junction bases numbered 5, after V lost 0 bases and J lost 4 bases. Germline V lookup: CDR1 SGHRS, CDR2 YFSETQ. CDR3 length: 15 residues. CDR3 in amino acids: CASSLASGGPDTQYF. Written as DNA, the CDR3 is TGCGCCAGCAGCTTGGCTTCAGGGGGTCCAGATACGCAGTATTTT.

The chain carries TRBV7-8 and TRBJ2-1; maybe TRBD1 (6 bases). The length of the CDR3 is 15 residues. Trimming shortened V by 1 base and J by 4 bases, and 11 bases separated the two germline ends. The V gene's germline CDR1 is SGHVS and CDR2 FQNEAQ. CDR3 in amino acids: CASSLEQGTYNEQFF. The CDR3 bases are TGTGCCAGCAGCTTAGAGCAGGGGACGTACAATGAGCAGTTCTTC.

The J gene is TRBJ2-1, the V gene TRBV7-9; possible D gene TRBD2, 6 bases. V lost 1 base, J lost 10 bases, and 8 bases lay in between. The CDR3 contains 12 residues. Per germline, CDR1 SEHNR and CDR2 FQNEAQ (reference sequence). In DNA, the CDR3 is TGTGCCAGCAGCTTAGAGGCGGGGGAGCAGTTCTTC. Translated: CASSLEAGEQFF.

In the case of this clone: A junction end diverges from the germline sequence, so it may reflect a read error. The chain combines TRBV7-7 with TRBJ2-1; TRBD2 aligns across 8 bases. The CDR3 contains 15 residues. Germline-derived CDR1 and CDR2 are SSHAT and FNYEAQ (reference sequence). The CDR3 here is CASSFTGGPDNEQFF. Written as DNA, the CDR3 is TGTGCTAGCAGCTTTACGGGGGGGCCGGACAATGAGCAGTTCTTC.

The gene calls are TRBV6-6 and TRBJ1-2; 7 bases align to TRBD1. With V trimmed by 2 bases and J by 6 bases, 3 bases remained unmatched. This CDR3 is built from 13 residues. The germline gives CDR1 MNHNY, CDR2 SVGAGI (reference sequence). CDR3 bases: TGTGCCAGCAGTTACGGGACAGTTAATGGCTACACCTTC. It translates to CASSYGTVNGYTF.

As for this clone: Compared with germline, one end of the junction differs, possibly owing to a read error. The chain's CDR3 is CASSSANSF. Here the CDR3 DNA reads TGTGCCAGCAGTTCCGCTAACTCCTTC. The chain has TRBV7-9 and TRBJ1-2; D is undetermined. The CDR3 totals 9 residues. Germline-derived CDR1 and CDR2 are SEHNR and FQNEAQ (reference sequence). Full variable domain (missing parts from reference TRBV7-9 and TRBJ1-2): DTGVSQNPRHKITKRGQNVTFRCDPISEHNRLYWYRQTLGQGPEFLTYFQNEAQLEKSRLLSDRFSAERPKGSFSTLEIQRTEQGDSAMYLCASSSANSFGSGTRLTVV.

The rearrangement links TRBV5-1 to TRBJ2-2, with a weak D call TRBD2 (6 bases). V was pared by 7 bases and J by 6 bases, with 16 bases between. Germline loops: CDR1 SGHRS, CDR2 YFSETQ. The CDR3 is 14 residues long. The CDR3 is CASGRPGVAGELFF. CDR3 DNA sequence: TGCGCCAGCGGAAGACCGGGAGTGGCCGGGGAGCTGTTTTTT.

This chain joins TRBV7-3 and TRBJ2-3; 8 bases are a match to TRBD2. V was clipped by 4 bases and J by 7 bases; unmatched bases: 7. The CDR3 is 14 residues long. The germline gives CDR1 SGHTA, CDR2 FQGTGA. CDR3 region: CASSWGLGGYTQYF. CDR3 bases: TGTGCCAGCAGCTGGGGACTAGGGGGATATACGCAGTATTTT.

The chain uses TRBV28 and TRBJ1-2; 8 bases match TRBD1. Germline-derived CDR1 and CDR2 are MDHEN and SYDVKM. This CDR3 comprises 13 residues. The J segment lost 4 bases and the V segment lost 6 bases, leaving 4 bases of the junction unmatched. The CDR3 bases are TGTGCCAGCAGAGCAGGGGGCGGCTATGGCTACACCTTC. Translation gives CASRAGGGYGYTF.

This clone was seen a single time. This sequence joins TRBV18 and TRBJ2-7, with 8 bases identical to TRBD1. In germline, CDR1 is KGHSH, CDR2 LQKENI. With 3 bases clipped from V and 5 bases from J, the junction kept 6 bases outside the gene matches. This CDR3 spans 14 amino acids. The CDR3 nucleotides are TGTGCCAGCTCACCGCGGACAGGGCTTCACGAGCAGTACTTC. This gives the protein CASSPRTGLHEQYF. Variable domain in full (rest from reference TRBV18 and TRBJ2-7): NAGVMQNPRHLVRRRGQEARLRCSPMKGHSHVYWYRQLPEEGLKFMVYLQKENIIDESGMPKERFSAEFPKEGPSILRIQQVVRGDSAAYFCASSPRTGLHEQYFGPGTRLTVT.